One sample yielded the 9 T cell receptor beta chains listed below, sequenced in a study of molecular identifiers for immune sequencing clone quantification. In TCRdb, the PCR reads were re-called with MiXCR into one record per CDR3 protein. The sample has under 650,000 distinct CDR3 sequences, about 20% seen once. The specimen was naive CD8+ T cells from blood, with Jurkat cell RNA spiked in. Subset here: FACS-sorted CD8+CD4-CCR7+CD45RA+ naive T cells. Receptors originate from a human donor in good health. Some libraries in this study had Jurkat cell RNA spiked in.

Ten or more counts support this clonotype. This rearrangement joins TRBV11-2 to TRBJ1-6, with D unclear. V was cut by 2 bases and J by 7 bases, with 6 bases left in between. Germline CDR1 SGHAT, CDR2 FQNNGV. The CDR3 is 13 residues long. CDR3 nucleotide sequence: TGTGCCAGCAGCTTACGCCCGAATTCACCCCTCCACTTT. It codes for CASSLRPNSPLHF.

This clonotype was seen a few times. The chain carries TRBV5-8 and TRBJ2-1; possible D gene TRBD1, 6 bases. CDR3 length equals 14 residues. V lost 4 bases to trimming and J lost 13 bases, with 21 bases between them. CDR1 SGHTS and CDR2 YDEGEE come from the germline V gene. As DNA, the CDR3 is TGTGCCAGCAGCCGACCAGCGACAGGCGTGGATCAGTTCTTC. Protein product: CASSRPATGVDQFF.

This clonotype was recorded at least ten times. This chain connects TRBV20-1 to TRBJ2-7; 11 bases fit TRBD2. V was pared by 0 bases and J by 3 bases, with 4 bases of the junction left unmatched. Germline lookup yields CDR1 DFQATT and CDR2 SNEGSKA (reference sequence). This CDR3 contains 15 residues. Written as DNA, the CDR3 is TGCAGTGCTAGAGACCGCGGACTAGCGGGCTACGAGCAGTACTTC. Its protein is CSARDRGLAGYEQYF.

This chain uses TRBV30 with TRBJ2-7; D is perhaps TRBD1 (6 bases). This CDR3 is built from 14 residues. The germline gives CDR1 GTSNPN, CDR2 SVGIG (reference sequence). V lost 8 bases and J 3 bases, leaving 20 bases between the germline ends. This CDR3 is CATGHPRDNYEQYF. The CDR3, as DNA: TGTGCCACGGGACACCCAAGGGACAACTACGAGCAGTACTTC. The full variable domain, rest sourced from reference TRBV30 and TRBJ2-7, is SQTIHQWPATLVQPVGSPLSLECTVEGTSNPNLYWYRQAAGRGLQLLFYSVGIGQISSEVPQNLSASRPQDRQFILSSKKLLLSDSGFYLCATGHPRDNYEQYFGPGTRLTVT.

Concerning this clonotype itself: A much larger clonotype is one base distant, so this may be a read error. V gene TRBV5-1 combines with J gene TRBJ2-6; the D gene is possibly TRBD1 (5 bases). The V gene's germline CDR1 is SGHRS and CDR2 YFSETQ. The CDR3 spans 15 residues. The CDR3 bases are TGCGCCAGCAGCTTGTACGGAAGTGGGGCCAACGTCCAGACTTTC. Protein sequence: CASSLYGSGANVQTF.

V is TRBV30 and J is TRBJ1-6; 10 nucleotides match TRBD1. Germline CDR1 and CDR2: GTSNPN and SVGIG (reference sequence). The V gene end was trimmed by 1 base and the J gene end by 8 bases; junction bases not matched to a gene: 2. The CDR3 has 14 residues. CDR3 amino acids: CAWSEGTGDSPLHF. The CDR3 nucleotides are TGTGCCTGGAGTGAGGGGACAGGGGATTCACCCCTCCACTTT.

This clonotype was observed at least ten times. V is TRBV3-1 and J is TRBJ1-1; D gene unclear. CDR1 LGHDT and CDR2 YNNKEL come from the germline V gene (reference sequence). The CDR3 runs to 16 residues. V lost 2 bases, J lost 0 bases, and 13 bases lay in between. The CDR3 sequence: CASSQLNRVMNTEAFF. Here the CDR3 DNA reads TGTGCCAGCAGCCAACTCAATCGGGTTATGAACACTGAAGCTTTCTTT.

CDR3 coding DNA: TGTGCCAGCAGCCCCGGATACGGTTCTAGGTACAATGAGCAGTTCTTC. It yields the protein CASSPGYGSRYNEQFF. The V gene is TRBV11-3, the J gene TRBJ2-1; the D is unclear. This CDR3 contains 16 residues. Germline CDR1 reads SGHNT; CDR2 reads YENEEA. V was pared by 5 bases and J by 4 bases, with 18 bases between.

This clonotype was seen only a few times. At one of its ends the junction is not consistent with the germline gene, which may arise from a read error. This chain uses TRBV7-9 with TRBJ2-1; 11 bases are shared with TRBD2. Germline V gene sequence: CDR1 SEHNR, CDR2 FQNEAQ (reference sequence). The CDR3 sequence is 16 residues long. The CDR3 here is CACSQTSGETYNEQFF. Here the CDR3 DNA reads TGTGCCTGCAGCCAGACTAGCGGGGAAACCTACAATGAGCAGTTCTTC.